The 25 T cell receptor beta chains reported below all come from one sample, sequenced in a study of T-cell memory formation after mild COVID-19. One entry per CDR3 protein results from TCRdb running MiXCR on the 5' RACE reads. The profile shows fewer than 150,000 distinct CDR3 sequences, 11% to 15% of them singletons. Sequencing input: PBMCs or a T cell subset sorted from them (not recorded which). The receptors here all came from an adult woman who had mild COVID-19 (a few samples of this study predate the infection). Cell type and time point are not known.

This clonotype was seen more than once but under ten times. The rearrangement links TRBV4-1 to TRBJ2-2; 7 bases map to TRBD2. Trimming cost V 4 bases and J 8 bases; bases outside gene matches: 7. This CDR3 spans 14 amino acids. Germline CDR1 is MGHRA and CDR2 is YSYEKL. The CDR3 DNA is TGCGCCAGCAGCCGGGAGGGCCCGGAAGGGGAGCTGTTTTTT. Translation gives CASSREGPEGELFF.

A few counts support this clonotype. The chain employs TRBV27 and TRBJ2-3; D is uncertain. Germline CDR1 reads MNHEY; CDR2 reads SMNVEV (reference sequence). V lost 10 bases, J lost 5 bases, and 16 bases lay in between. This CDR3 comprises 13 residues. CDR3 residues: CATLSSWGDTQYF. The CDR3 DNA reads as TGTGCCACCCTATCCTCTTGGGGAGATACGCAGTATTTT.

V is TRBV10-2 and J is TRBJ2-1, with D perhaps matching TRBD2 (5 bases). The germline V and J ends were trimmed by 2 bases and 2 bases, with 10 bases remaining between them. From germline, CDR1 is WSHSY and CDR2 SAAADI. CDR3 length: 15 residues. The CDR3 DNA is TGCGCCAGCAGTGAGATAATAGCGCCCTACAATGAGCAGTTCTTC. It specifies CASSEIIAPYNEQFF.

The CDR3 loop is CASSPPSDGTDTQYF. The CDR3 bases are TGTGCCAGCAGCCCACCCAGCGACGGCACAGATACGCAGTATTTT. V and J are TRBV9 and TRBJ2-3; D is uncertain. The CDR3 length is 15 residues. V was shortened by 4 bases and J by 1 base, with 13 bases between the two germline ends. Per the germline V gene, CDR1 is SGDLS and CDR2 is YYNGEE.

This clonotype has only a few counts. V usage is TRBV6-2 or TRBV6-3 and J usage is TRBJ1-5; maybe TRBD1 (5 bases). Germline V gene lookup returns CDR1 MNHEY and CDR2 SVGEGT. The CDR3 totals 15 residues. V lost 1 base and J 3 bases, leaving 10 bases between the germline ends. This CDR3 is CASSYLGVLNQPQHF. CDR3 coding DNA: TGTGCCAGCAGTTACTTAGGGGTCCTCAATCAGCCCCAGCATTTT.

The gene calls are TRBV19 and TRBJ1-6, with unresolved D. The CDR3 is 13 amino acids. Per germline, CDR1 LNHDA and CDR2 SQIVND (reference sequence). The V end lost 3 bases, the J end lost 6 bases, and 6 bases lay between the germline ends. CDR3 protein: CASSMRTNSPLHF. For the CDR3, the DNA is TGTGCCAGTAGTATGAGGACTAATTCACCCCTCCACTTT.

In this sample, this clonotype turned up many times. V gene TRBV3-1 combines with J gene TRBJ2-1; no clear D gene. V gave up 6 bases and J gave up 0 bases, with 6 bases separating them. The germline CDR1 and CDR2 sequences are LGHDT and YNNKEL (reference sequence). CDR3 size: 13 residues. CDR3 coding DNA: TGTGCCAGCAGTGGTACCTCCTACAATGAGCAGTTCTTC. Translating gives CASSGTSYNEQFF.

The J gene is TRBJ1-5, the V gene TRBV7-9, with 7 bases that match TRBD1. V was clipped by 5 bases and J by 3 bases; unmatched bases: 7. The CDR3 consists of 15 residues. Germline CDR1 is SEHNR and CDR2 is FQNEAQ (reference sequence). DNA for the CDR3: TGTGCCAGCAGCCCGGGACAGTCGATCAATCAGCCCCAGCATTTT. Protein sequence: CASSPGQSINQPQHF.

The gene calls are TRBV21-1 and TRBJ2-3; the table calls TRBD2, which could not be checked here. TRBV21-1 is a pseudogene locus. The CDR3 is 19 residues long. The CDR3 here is CARVNSGLAGGPSTDTQYF. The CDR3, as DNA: TGTGCCAGAGTTAATTCGGGACTAGCGGGGGGCCCTAGCACAGATACGCAGTATTTT.

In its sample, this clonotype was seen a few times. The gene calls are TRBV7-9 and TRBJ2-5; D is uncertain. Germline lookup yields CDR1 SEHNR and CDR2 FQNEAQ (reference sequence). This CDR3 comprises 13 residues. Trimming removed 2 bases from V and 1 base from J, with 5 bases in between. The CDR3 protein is CASSLIPQETQYF. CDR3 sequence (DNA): TGTGCCAGCAGCTTAATTCCCCAAGAGACCCAGTACTTC. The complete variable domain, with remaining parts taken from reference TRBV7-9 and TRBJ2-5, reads DTGVSQNPRHKITKRGQNVTFRCDPISEHNRLYWYRQTLGQGPEFLTYFQNEAQLEKSRLLSDRFSAERPKGSFSTLEIQRTEQGDSAMYLCASSLIPQETQYFGPGTRLLVL.

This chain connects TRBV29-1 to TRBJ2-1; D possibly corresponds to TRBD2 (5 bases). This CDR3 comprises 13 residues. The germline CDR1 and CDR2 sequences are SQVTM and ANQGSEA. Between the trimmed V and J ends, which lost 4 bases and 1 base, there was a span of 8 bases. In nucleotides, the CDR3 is TGCAGCGTTGGGACTGTATCCTACAATGAGCAGTTCTTC. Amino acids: CSVGTVSYNEQFF.

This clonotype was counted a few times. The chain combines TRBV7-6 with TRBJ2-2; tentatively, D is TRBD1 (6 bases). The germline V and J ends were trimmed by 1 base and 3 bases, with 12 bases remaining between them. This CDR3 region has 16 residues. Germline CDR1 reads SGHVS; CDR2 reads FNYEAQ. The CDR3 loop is CASSLVGGQDTGELFF. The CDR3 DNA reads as TGTGCCAGCAGCTTAGTTGGGGGCCAGGACACCGGGGAGCTGTTTTTT.

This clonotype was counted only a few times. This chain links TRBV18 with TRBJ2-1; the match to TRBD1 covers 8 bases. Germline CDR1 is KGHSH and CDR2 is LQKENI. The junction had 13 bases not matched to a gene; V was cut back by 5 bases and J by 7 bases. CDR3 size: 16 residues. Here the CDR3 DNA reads TGTGCCAGCTCAGGACTCGGACAGGGAGGAAATAATGAGCAGTTCTTC. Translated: CASSGLGQGGNNEQFF. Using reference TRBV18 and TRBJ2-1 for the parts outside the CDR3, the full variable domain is NAGVMQNPRHLVRRRGQEARLRCSPMKGHSHVYWYRQLPEEGLKFMVYLQKENIIDESGMPKERFSAEFPKEGPSILRIQQVVRGDSAAYFCASSGLGQGGNNEQFFGPGTRLTVL.

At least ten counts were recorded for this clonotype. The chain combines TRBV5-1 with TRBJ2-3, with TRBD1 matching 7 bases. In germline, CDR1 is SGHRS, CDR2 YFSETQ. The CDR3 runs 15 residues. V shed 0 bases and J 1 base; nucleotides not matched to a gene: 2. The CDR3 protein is CASSLAGTGTDTQYF. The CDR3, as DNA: TGCGCCAGCAGCTTGGCCGGGACAGGCACAGATACGCAGTATTTT. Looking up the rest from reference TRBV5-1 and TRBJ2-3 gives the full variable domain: KAGVTQTPRYLIKTRGQQVTLSCSPISGHRSVSWYQQTPGQGLQFLFEYFSETQRNKGNFPGRFSGRQFSNSRSEMNVSTLELGDSALYLCASSLAGTGTDTQYFGPGTRLTVL.

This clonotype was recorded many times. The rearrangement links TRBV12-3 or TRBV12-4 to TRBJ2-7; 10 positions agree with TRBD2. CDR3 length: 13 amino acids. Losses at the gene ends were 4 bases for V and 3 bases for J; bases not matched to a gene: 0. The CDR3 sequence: CASSWTSGYEQYF. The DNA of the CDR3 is TGTGCCAGCAGTTGGACTAGCGGCTACGAGCAGTACTTC.

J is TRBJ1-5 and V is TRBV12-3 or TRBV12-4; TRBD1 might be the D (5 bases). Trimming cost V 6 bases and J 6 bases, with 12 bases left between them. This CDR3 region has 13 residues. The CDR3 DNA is TGTGCCAGCAGAGAAGGGACGTCTCAGCCCCAGCATTTT. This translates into CASREGTSQPQHF.

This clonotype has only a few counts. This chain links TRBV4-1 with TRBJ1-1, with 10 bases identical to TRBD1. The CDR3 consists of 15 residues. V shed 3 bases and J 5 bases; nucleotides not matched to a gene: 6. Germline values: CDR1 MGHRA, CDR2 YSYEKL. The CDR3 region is CASSQTGTGDTEAFF. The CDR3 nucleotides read TGCGCCAGCAGCCAGACCGGGACAGGGGATACTGAAGCTTTCTTT.

In DNA form, the CDR3 reads TGCAGCGATAAGGGAAAAGAGCAGTTCTTC. This encodes CSDKGKEQFF. The chain joins TRBV29-1 to TRBJ2-1; unclear D gene. This CDR3 has 10 residues. Germline V gene sequence: CDR1 SQVTM, CDR2 ANQGSEA. V was trimmed by 7 bases and J by 10 bases, leaving 11 bases between them.

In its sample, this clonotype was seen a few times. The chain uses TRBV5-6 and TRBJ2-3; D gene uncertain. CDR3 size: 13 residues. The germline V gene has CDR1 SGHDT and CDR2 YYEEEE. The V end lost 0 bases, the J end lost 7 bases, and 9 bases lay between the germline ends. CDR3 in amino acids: CASSLVAENTQYF. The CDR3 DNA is TGTGCCAGCAGCTTGGTGGCGGAAAATACGCAGTATTTT.

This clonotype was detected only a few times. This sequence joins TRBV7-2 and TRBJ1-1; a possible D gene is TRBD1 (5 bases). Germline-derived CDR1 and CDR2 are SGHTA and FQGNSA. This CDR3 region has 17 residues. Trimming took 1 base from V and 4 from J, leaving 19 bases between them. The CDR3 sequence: CASSLGSRVPRTTEAFF. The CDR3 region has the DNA TGTGCCAGCAGCTTAGGTTCCAGGGTGCCAAGGACCACTGAAGCTTTCTTT.

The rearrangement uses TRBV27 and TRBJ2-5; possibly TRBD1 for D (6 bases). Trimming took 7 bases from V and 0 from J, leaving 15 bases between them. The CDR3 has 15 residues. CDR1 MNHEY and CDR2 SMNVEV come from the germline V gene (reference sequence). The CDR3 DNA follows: TGTGCCAGCAACCACCGAACAGGGAACCAAGAGACCCAGTACTTC. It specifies CASNHRTGNQETQYF.

Written as DNA, the CDR3 is TGTGCCAGCAGCCCGGGACAGGGGTTCTTCGAGCAGTACTTC. Its protein product is CASSPGQGFFEQYF. The rearrangement links TRBV7-9 to TRBJ2-7; TRBD1 aligns across 10 bases. Per the germline V gene, CDR1 is SEHNR and CDR2 is FQNEAQ (reference sequence). Unmatched junction bases numbered 7, after V lost 5 bases and J lost 6 bases. This CDR3 has 14 residues.

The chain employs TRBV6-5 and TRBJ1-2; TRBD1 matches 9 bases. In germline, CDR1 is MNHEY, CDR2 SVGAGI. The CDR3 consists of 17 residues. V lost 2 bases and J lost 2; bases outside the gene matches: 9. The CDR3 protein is CASSYAGPGQGNYGYTF. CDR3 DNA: TGTGCCAGCAGTTACGCGGGACCGGGACAGGGAAACTATGGCTACACCTTC.

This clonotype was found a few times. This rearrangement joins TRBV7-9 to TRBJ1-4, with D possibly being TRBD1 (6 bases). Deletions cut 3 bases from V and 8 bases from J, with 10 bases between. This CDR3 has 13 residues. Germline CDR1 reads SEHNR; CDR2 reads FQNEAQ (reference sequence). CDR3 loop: CASSLGGWEKLFF. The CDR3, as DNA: TGTGCCAGCAGCTTGGGGGGCTGGGAAAAACTGTTTTTT. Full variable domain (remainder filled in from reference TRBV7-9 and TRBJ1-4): DTGVSQNPRHKITKRGQNVTFRCDPISEHNRLYWYRQTLGQGPEFLTYFQNEAQLEKSRLLSDRFSAERPKGSFSTLEIQRTEQGDSAMYLCASSLGGWEKLFFGSGTQLSVL.

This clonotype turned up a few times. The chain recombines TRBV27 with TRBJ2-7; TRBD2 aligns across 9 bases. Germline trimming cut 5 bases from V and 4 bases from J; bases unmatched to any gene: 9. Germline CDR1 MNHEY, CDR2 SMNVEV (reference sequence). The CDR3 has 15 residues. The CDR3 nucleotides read TGTGCCAGCAGTACTAATAGCGGGAGTCTGTACGAGCAGTACTTC. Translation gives CASSTNSGSLYEQYF.